Each of the 10 T cell receptor beta chains below was sequenced from the same sample in a study of cytomegalovirus exposure and HLA in healthy donors. Primers included in the PCR were 60 Vbeta and 13 Jbeta primers. TCRdb's copy holds only in-frame clones and misses some; the assay was immunoSEQ multiplex PCR. The table has approximately 170,000 clones, about four fifths seen once. The sample was PBMCs. These receptors all stem from a male donor in good health and CMV-seropositive.

This CDR3 is CASSLGTGGEETQYF. Here the CDR3 DNA reads TGTGCCAGCAGCTTAGGGACAGGGGGCGAGGAGACCCAGTACTTC. The V and J genes are TRBV7-2 and TRBJ2-5, with 11 bases fitting TRBD1. This CDR3 contains 15 residues. The V gene's germline CDR1 is SGHTA and CDR2 FQGNSA. V gave up 1 base and J gave up 5 bases; unmatched junction bases: 3.

The chain recombines TRBV5-1 with TRBJ2-5; 7 bases line up with TRBD1. With 2 bases clipped from V and 1 base from J, the junction kept 8 bases outside the gene matches. The CDR3 spans 16 residues. In germline, CDR1 is SGHRS, CDR2 YFSETQ. As DNA, the CDR3 is TGCGCCAGCAGCTTTACCGGGACAGAGGGCCAAGAGACCCAGTACTTC. Protein sequence: CASSFTGTEGQETQYF.

The chain employs TRBV10-3 and TRBJ1-3; no reliable D call. Per the germline V gene, CDR1 is ENHRY and CDR2 is SYGVKD. The CDR3 contains 17 residues. Trimming removed 2 bases at V and 1 base at J, with 15 bases between. This CDR3 reads CAISEASVRESGNTIYF. CDR3 DNA: TGTGCCATCAGTGAGGCCTCAGTAAGGGAGTCTGGAAACACCATATATTTT.

Regarding this clone: One end of the junction is discordant with germline, which a read error may explain. Written as DNA, the CDR3 is TGCGCCAGCAGCCAAGCGGGTACGAACTCTGGGGCCAACGTCCTGACTTTC. Encoded protein: CASSQAGTNSGANVLTF. V usage is TRBV5-4 and J usage is TRBJ2-6; a weak D match, TRBD2 (6 bases). The CDR3 is made up of 17 amino acids. Germline V gives CDR1 SGHNT, CDR2 YYREEE (reference sequence).

This clone was observed a few times. The V call is TRBV6-1, the J call TRBJ1-2; D gene ambiguous. The CDR3 has 15 amino acids. The V and J ends lost 3 bases and 0 bases respectively, with 11 bases between them. Looked up from germline, CDR1 is MNHNS and CDR2 is SASEGT. CDR3 region: CASSDLAASNYGYTF. The CDR3 DNA reads TGTGCCAGCAGTGATTTGGCAGCGTCTAACTATGGCTACACCTTC.

This clone has a single count. This chain links TRBV4-2 with TRBJ2-2; TRBD2 agrees at 16 bases. Germline V lookup: CDR1 LGHNA, CDR2 YNFKEQ. The length of the CDR3 is 16 residues. V dropped 10 bases and J dropped 0; count of bases not matched to a gene: 2. The CDR3 loop reads CATGLAGGSNTGELFF. CDR3 DNA sequence: TGTGCCACGGGACTAGCGGGGGGGTCGAACACCGGGGAGCTGTTTTTT.

This clone has only one observation. V usage is TRBV6-6 and J usage is TRBJ1-6, with D tentatively TRBD1 (5 bases). V lost 2 bases and J 6 bases, leaving 11 bases between the germline ends. Germline CDR1 MNHNY, CDR2 SVGAGI (reference sequence). This CDR3 is 15 amino acids long. CDR3 DNA: TGTGCCAGCAGTTACGAGCCAGGGTCTAATTCACCCCTCCACTTT. It translates to CASSYEPGSNSPLHF.

The V call is TRBV30, the J call TRBJ2-2; D remains ambiguous. V lost 0 bases and J lost 1, with 6 bases in between. The length of the CDR3 is 14 residues. CDR1 is GTSNPN and CDR2 is SVGIG in the germline V gene (reference sequence). CDR3 protein: CAWSVIRNTGELFF. Written as DNA, the CDR3 is TGTGCCTGGAGTGTAATTAGGAACACCGGGGAGCTGTTTTTT.

This clone was recorded only once. The CDR3, as DNA: TGCGCCAGCAGCCCCATCGGGGGGGCGCCCGGGGAGCTGTTTTTT. It codes for CASSPIGGAPGELFF. J is TRBJ2-2 and V is TRBV5-1, with 8 bases that match TRBD2. Germline lookup yields CDR1 SGHRS and CDR2 YFSETQ. J gave up 6 bases and V 4 bases, and 8 bases lay outside the gene matches. The CDR3 runs to 15 residues.

This sequence joins TRBV7-6 and TRBJ1-2; 7 bases map to TRBD1. Germline CDR1 SGHVS, CDR2 FNYEAQ. There are 15 residues in the CDR3. Unmatched junction bases numbered 3, after V lost 1 base and J lost 1 base. CDR3 in DNA: TGTGCCAGCAGCTTAGAGGGGGCCCTTAACTATGGCTACACCTTC. Translated, it gives CASSLEGALNYGYTF. The entire variable domain, with the rest obtained from reference TRBV7-6 and TRBJ1-2, is as follows: GAGVSQSPRYKVTKRGQDVALRCDPISGHVSLYWYRQALGQGPEFLTYFNYEAQQDKSGLPNDRFSAERPEGSISTLTIQRTEQRDSAMYRCASSLEGALNYGYTFGSGTRLTVV.